This TCR beta chain was sequenced in a study of blood T cell repertoires in COVID-19. Study overall: The analysed material was cDNA or gDNA that came from T cells, B-cell-depleted T cells, or PBMCs.

A single count supports this clone. This CDR3 contains 20 residues. Trimming removed 1 base from V and 0 bases from J, with 21 bases in between. The germline CDR1 and CDR2 sequences are KGHDR and SFDVKD. TCRdb keeps only in-frame clones here, not all; method: immunoSEQ multiplex PCR. The sample lists approximately 230,000 clones, around 88% occurring once. V and J are TRBV24-1 and TRBJ1-3; D gene ambiguous. The sample consisted of peripheral blood. The source of this sequence is a man at least 80 years old with acute or convalescent COVID-19. The CDR3 loop reads CATSDFVMAAAVYSGNTIYF. The CDR3 nucleotides read TGTGCCACCAGTGATTTCGTTATGGCGGCCGCCGTGTACTCTGGAAACACCATATATTTT.